This paragraph covers one TCR beta chain sequence. Its antigen specificity is not known. No per-base quality is available; no much larger clone lies one base away. The cohort comprised some 730 healthy bone marrow donors. At the time of sampling, all cohort members were nominally healthy, though unrecorded immune exposures were likely present. The donor was CMV seronegative and belonged to the group of 320 or so seronegative cohort members. Each donor provided a peripheral blood sample, and peripheral blood mononuclear cells were used for TCR beta sequencing. Genomic DNA was extracted from the blood cell samples with the Qiagen DNeasy Blood Extraction Kit. The sample comes from a study of cytomegalovirus exposure and HLA in healthy donors (dated by TCRdb to about 2017). In the study overall: An earlier analysis of several hundred of the donors reported approximately 290 Gb of sequence data and around 110 million unique TCR beta sequences from about 200 million T cells. An earlier analysis of 587 of the donors used high-throughput TCR beta sequencing to judge whether each TCR beta V gene segment behaved as functional or pseudogenic. In a later analysis, previously published TCR beta repertoires from several hundred donors were re-analyzed and high-resolution HLA genotyping was added so that TCR occurrence patterns could be studied. Class I and class II HLA loci were covered by the typing at four-digit resolution. Of the roughly 400 genotyped donors, 65% to 90% fell in the genetic ancestry cluster associated with self-reported Caucasian donors. All discovery cohort repertoires had been generated on a single sequencing platform. To predict cytomegalovirus infection status, the study combined high-throughput TCR immunosequencing, statistical association of individual TCRs with disease status, and machine learning. The study used immunosequencing to profile the T cell repertoires of under 700 subjects and linked those repertoires to cytomegalovirus serostatus. Besides the first cohort of approximately 710 subjects, a separate validation cohort made up of around 120 different subjects was used. In a later genetic analysis, genome-wide SNP genotypes for about 65% of the roughly 700 donors were used, and that subset was treated as a discovery cohort. Roughly 300 gigabases of sequencing data and approximately 91 million unique TCR sequences made up an early release that covered approximately 700 HLA-typed donors. The later analysis used no new phenotypic data to find candidate immune exposures, relying instead on TCR beta sequences and their occurrence across donors. Donor age, sex, ethnicity and CMV serostatus were compiled alongside the repertoire data. The aim of the study was to test whether cataloging public T cell receptors could identify signatures of past pathogen exposure. Among around 400 genotyped donors of the cohort, an average of about 240,000 unique TCR beta nucleotide sequences were sequenced per donor, around 20% of them non-productive. About five DR-DQ haplotypes were treated as single units for association and clustering because of strong linkage in the cohort. The number of typed donors differed by locus: about 620-640 for A, B, C, DRB1 and DQB1; 500 to 550 for DQA1; around 580 for DPA1; and roughly 490 for DPB1. Broader findings and caveats from the paper: In a later analysis, some 18,000 TCR beta sequences were associated with specific HLA alleles at a false discovery rate of 0.05. The sequencing pipeline was judged likely to have produced a cluster of highly shared sequence variants as a technical artifact. According to the authors, the approach could potentially be generalized to other disease states and immunological phenotypes. Cytomegalovirus status was reported to be diagnosed by the classifier with high specificity and sensitivity in both the original and validation cohorts. According to a later genetic analysis, donors in an Asian-associated ancestry cluster had fewer N-insertions in productive TCRs than the approximately 700-donor mean. In vitro tests confirmed that a few of the cytomegalovirus-associated TCR beta chains recognize cytomegalovirus antigens. In a later analysis, several top co-occurrence clusters were reported to appear linked to parvovirus B19, influenza, CMV and Epstein-Barr virus. For the cohort, immune exposure information was limited to CMV serostatus. While some public TCRs were present in many individuals, most TCR sequences turned up only very rarely across donors. An association between a missense DCLRE1C variant and V-gene and J-gene trimming of TCR beta chains was found in a later genetic analysis and replicated in an independent cohort. A later analysis found that HLA-associated TCR beta chains were more clonally expanded and had lower generation probabilities than equally common non-associated chains. In the study, approximately 160 TCR beta chains were listed as associated with cytomegalovirus. Correlated functional status among segregating V segments might reflect linkage disequilibrium, but an unknown experimental factor could not be ruled out. Because HLA typing was missing for some donors at each locus, association tests included only the typed subset. An earlier analysis of 587 of the donors showed that most TCR beta V segments appeared in productive rearrangements either about 87% or about 30% of the time, which broadly matched IMGT annotations. Some IMGT-functional V segments, including TRBV6-2 and TRBV6-3, could not be told apart with the 87-base-pair reads, so those segments were excluded. A later analysis found that most CMV-associated TCR beta chains appeared HLA-restricted, with HLA associations seemingly driven largely by CMV exposure. The presence/absence analyses assumed that sequencing depth was roughly uniform across donors, and that assumption may not be true. Seventeen rarely observed V segments, including chromosome 9 orphons, were excluded from the earlier analysis of several hundred of the donors because counts were too low. According to a later analysis, TCR association rates differed among HLA loci, with DRB1 alleles showing the most associated TCRs and HLA-C alleles showing the fewest. When HLA alleles, especially DR and DQ, strongly co-occurred, TCR associations were difficult to assign to individual alleles. A further reported finding was that TCR beta sequences accurately predicted the HLA-A and HLA-B alleles for most subjects in the first cohort. This cohort had only TCR beta chains sequenced, and the lack of alpha or paired-chain data limited which features could be detected.

V is pruned by 6 bases and J by 4 bases, leaving 1 base of the junction without a gene match. The germline V gene encodes CDR1 LNHDA and CDR2 SQIVND (reference sequence). The CDR3 covers 13 residues, taking in both the cysteine and the phenylalanine. Only the CDR3 portion is preserved as DNA: 39 bases, with reading frame beginning at the first base. Libraries came from the immunoSEQ multiplex PCR assay. A mixture of 60 forward primers for TCR Vbeta segments and 13 reverse primers for TCR Jbeta segments was used in the multiplex PCR. The CDR3 region of rearranged TCR beta genes was amplified from genomic DNA by a multiplex PCR assay. The Illumina HiSeq System was used to sequence the amplified TCR beta libraries as 87-base-pair reads. Turning to the authors' computational methods: Across the 670 or so repertoires, a later analysis counted 75 million to 90 million unique TCR beta chains, some 11 million of which were shared by at least two donors. Raw reads were error-corrected and collapsed into unique sequences by a nearest-neighbor algorithm in which closely related sequences were merged to remove PCR and sequencing errors. V, D and J gene segments were assigned by aligning CDR3 sequences to IMGT reference sequences. For a sequence to be retained, a match of at least six nucleotides to both a V gene segment and a J gene segment was required. Rearrangements were called productive when the CDR3 lacked stop codons and stayed in frame with V and J; all others were non-productive. Following IMGT convention, CDR3 was defined as the stretch from the second conserved V-encoded cysteine up to the conserved J-encoded phenylalanine. In an earlier analysis of around 570 of the donors, sequences lacking an unambiguous match to a single V gene segment were excluded. An earlier analysis of a few hundred of the donors called V segments functional above 56.7% productive rearrangements and segregating when the between-donor standard deviation exceeded 5%. A statistical classification framework was built to diagnose cytomegalovirus status from the catalog of TCR beta chain sequences. V and J gene assignment, in a later analysis, came from comparing TCR nucleotide sequences with IMGT/GENE-DB human TR gene sequences. Using the TCRdist pipeline, a later analysis assigned CDR3 sequences along with most-parsimonious VDJ recombination scenarios. In a later analysis, every TCR beta chain was defined by the combination of its CDR3 amino acid sequence and its V-gene family, and reads without a unique V-gene family were dropped. A later analysis removed 450 to 600 highly shared, low-generation-probability nucleotide sequences to deal with suspected cross-contamination and a sequencing artifact. In a later analysis, a clonal expansion index for each public chain was calculated from normalized within-repertoire ranks of inferred template counts. In a later analysis, generation probabilities were computed using a VDJ recombination model fitted to out-of-frame rearrangements, and the results were checked against IGoR. In a later analysis, hypergeometric tests were used to score TCR-TCR, TCR-HLA and TCR-CMV co-occurrence, with a repertoire-size bias correction applied to TCR pairs. A later analysis estimated false discovery rates by permuting HLA or CMV assignments 20 times. In a later analysis, co-occurring TCRs were grouped using DBSCAN, with TCRdist sequence similarity added in when clustering inside HLA-allele-positive subsets. Repertoires with fewer than 30,000 or more than 120,000 public chains, plus five repertoires with anomalous nucleotide sharing, were excluded from co-occurrence clustering. Not all clones reach the TCRdb copy of this immuneACCESS table, which keeps in-frame sequences only. Checked studies attribute under half of the gap to unresolved V genes and leave the rest unexplained. V and J calls plus clone size are reproduced from that table; the DNA served to infer D and trimming. For this sample there are around 170,000 clones; about 81% appear just once. About 1.6% of the sample comes from the top ten.

This receptor chain uses TRBV19 and TRBJ2-1; 9 junctional bases match TRBD1. Sequencing was performed on PBMCs. The sequence came from a man in his forties or fifties in good health and CMV-seronegative. CDR3 sequence: CASRDRGYNEQFF. In nucleotides, the sequence is TGTGCCAGTAGGGACAGGGGATACAATGAGCAGTTCTTC.